This T cell receptor (beta chain) was sequenced in a study of cytomegalovirus exposure and HLA in healthy donors. Findings of the study overall: With further analysis later on, most CMV-associated TCR beta chains appeared HLA-restricted.

In regard to this clone: What it binds is not known.

Regarding donors, all were healthy bone marrow donors. From germline, CDR1 is MNHNY and CDR2 SVGAGI (reference sequence). The CDR3 is 15 residues long. Losses at the gene ends were 5 bases for V and 5 bases for J; bases not matched to a gene: 8. Primers: 60 Vbeta forward and 13 Jbeta reverse. Repertoires were generated with immunoSEQ multiplex PCR, while TCRdb's copy carries only in-frame clones and drops some. Here the sample spans 150,000 or so clones, roughly 74% being singletons. Sequenced input: PBMCs. The V call is TRBV6-6, the J call TRBJ1-4, with TRBD1 identical over 7 bases. The sequence was collected from a male donor in good health and CMV-seronegative. CDR3 in amino acids: CASSDTGTDNEKLFF. The DNA for the CDR3 is TGTGCCAGCAGTGATACGGGGACAGACAATGAAAAACTGTTTTTT.